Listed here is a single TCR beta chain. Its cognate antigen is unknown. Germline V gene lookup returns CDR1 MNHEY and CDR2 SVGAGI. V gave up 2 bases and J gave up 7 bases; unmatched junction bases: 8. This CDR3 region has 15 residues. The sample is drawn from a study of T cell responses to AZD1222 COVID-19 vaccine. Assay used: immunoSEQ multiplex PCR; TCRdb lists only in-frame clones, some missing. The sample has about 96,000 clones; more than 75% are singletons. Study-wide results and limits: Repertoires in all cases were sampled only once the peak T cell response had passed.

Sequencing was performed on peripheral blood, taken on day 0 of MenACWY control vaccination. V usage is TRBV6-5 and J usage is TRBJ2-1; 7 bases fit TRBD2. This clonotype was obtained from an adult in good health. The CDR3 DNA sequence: TGTGCCAGCAGTTACATGGCGGGAGTGGGTAATGAGCAGTTCTTC. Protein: CASSYMAGVGNEQFF.